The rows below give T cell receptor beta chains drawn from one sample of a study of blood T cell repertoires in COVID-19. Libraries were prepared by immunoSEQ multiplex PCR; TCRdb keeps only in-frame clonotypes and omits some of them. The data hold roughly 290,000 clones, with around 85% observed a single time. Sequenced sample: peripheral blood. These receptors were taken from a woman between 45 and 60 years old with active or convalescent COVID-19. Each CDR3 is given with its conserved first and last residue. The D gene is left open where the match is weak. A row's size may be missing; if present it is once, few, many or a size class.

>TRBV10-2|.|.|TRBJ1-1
TGCGCCAGCAGGGCAGGGCTGGTGAACACTGAAGCTTTCTTT
CASRAGLVNTEAFF
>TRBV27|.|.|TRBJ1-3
TGTGCCAGCAGTTTGCGGGGTATCTCTGGAAACACCATATATTTT
CASSLRGISGNTIYF
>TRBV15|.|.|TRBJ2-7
TGTGCCACCAGCAGAACCACGACAGGCTACGAGCAGTACTTC
CATSRTTTGYEQYF
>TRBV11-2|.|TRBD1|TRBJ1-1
TGTGCCAGCAGCCGCGGGACAGAGAACACTGAAGCTTTCTTT
CASSRGTENTEAFF
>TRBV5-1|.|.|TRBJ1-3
TGCGCCAGCAGCCTTGCGGCAGGGTCACTTACCTCTGGAAACACCATATATTTT
CASSLAAGSLTSGNTIYF
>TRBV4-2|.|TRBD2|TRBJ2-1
TGTGCCAGCAGCCGTTTCTATAGCGGGAGGGAGGGAGAATACAATGAGCAGTTCTTC
CASSRFYSGREGEYNEQFF
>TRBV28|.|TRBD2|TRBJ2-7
TGTGCCAGCAGTTCCCAGGGTCTGTCGGGAGGCTACGAGCAGTACTTC
CASSSQGLSGGYEQYF
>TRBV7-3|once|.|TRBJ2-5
TGTGCCAGCAGCCTGGACTTGAGGTCGGGGACCCAGTACTTC
CASSLDLRSGTQYF
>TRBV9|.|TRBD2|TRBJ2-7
TGTGCCAGCAGCGCCCTAGCGGAGGGTACTAGCGAGCAGTACTTC
CASSALAEGTSEQYF
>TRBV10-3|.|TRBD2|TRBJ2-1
TGTGCCATCGGATCTAAAGCGGGAGGGGGGTCCTACAATGAGCAGTTCTTC
CAIGSKAGGGSYNEQFF
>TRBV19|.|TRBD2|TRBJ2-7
TGTGCCAGTAGCAAGAGGGCGGGAGGCCCCTACGAGCAGTACTTC
CASSKRAGGPYEQYF
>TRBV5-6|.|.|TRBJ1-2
TGTGCCAGCAGCTTACCGGGAAGTCTCTATGGCTACACCTTC
CASSLPGSLYGYTF
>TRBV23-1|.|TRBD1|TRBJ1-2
TGCGCCAGCAGTCAGCTCGGGACAGCGACTCTCTATGGCTACACCTTC
CASSQLGTATLYGYTF
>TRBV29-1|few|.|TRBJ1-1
TGCAGCGCCGCCTTCCGGGGGGCCTTGAACACTGAAGCTTTCTTT
CSAAFRGALNTEAFF
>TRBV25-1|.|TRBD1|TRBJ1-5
TGTGCCAGCAGCGGGACAGGGGGAAATCAGCCCCAGCATTTT
CASSGTGGNQPQHF
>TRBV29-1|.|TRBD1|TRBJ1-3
TGCAGCGTTAAGGACAGGGGCTCTGGAAACACCATATATTTT
CSVKDRGSGNTIYF
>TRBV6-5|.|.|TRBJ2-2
TGTGCCAGCAGTTACTCGAGACTTGGTACCGGGGAGCTGTTTTTT
CASSYSRLGTGELFF
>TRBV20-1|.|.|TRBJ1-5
TGCAGTGCTAGTCTGACAGAGAATCAGCCCCAGCATTTT
CSASLTENQPQHF
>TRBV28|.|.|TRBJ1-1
TGTGCCAGCAGCCGTGGGATGAGGGACACTGAAGCTTTCTTT
CASSRGMRDTEAFF
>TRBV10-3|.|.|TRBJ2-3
TGTGCCATCAGTGACAGGGGTGGGCGGGATACGCAGTATTTT
CAISDRGGRDTQYF
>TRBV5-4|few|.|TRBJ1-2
TGTGCCAGCAGCGTCGACAGGAACTATGGCTACACCTTC
CASSVDRNYGYTF
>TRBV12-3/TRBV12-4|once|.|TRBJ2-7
TGTGCCAGCAGGCCGGACTCCTCGTACGAGCAGTACTTC
CASRPDSSYEQYF
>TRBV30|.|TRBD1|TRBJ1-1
TGTGCCCACGGACAGGGGAACACTGAAGCTTTCTTT
CAHGQGNTEAFF
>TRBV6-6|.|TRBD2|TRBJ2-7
TGTGCCAGCACCCCATGGGGGGGGACTAGGGGTCTGGAGCAGTACTTC
CASTPWGGTRGLEQYF
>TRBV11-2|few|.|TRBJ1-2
TGTGCCAGCAGCCGGGGGGGGCCAGGCTATGGCTACACCTTC
CASSRGGPGYGYTF
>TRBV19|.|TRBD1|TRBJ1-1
TGTGCCAGTAGTACCCCCGGGACAGGGGTCACTGAAGCTTTCTTT
CASSTPGTGVTEAFF
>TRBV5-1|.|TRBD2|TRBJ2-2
TGCGCCAGCAGCTTGGGGCCTTTAGTTGGACTAGCGCCCGACACCGGGGAGCTGTTTTTT
CASSLGPLVGLAPDTGELFF
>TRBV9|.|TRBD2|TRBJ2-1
TGTGCCAGCAGTCCGATAGCGGGAGGGCCAAATGAGCAGTTCTTC
CASSPIAGGPNEQFF
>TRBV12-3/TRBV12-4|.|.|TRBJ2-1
TGTGCCAGCAGGCGGAGAGATGAGCAGTTCTTC
CASRRRDEQFF
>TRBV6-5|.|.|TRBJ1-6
TGTGCCAGCAGTTACTCGTTTAATGGCCCCTATTCACCCCTCCACTTT
CASSYSFNGPYSPLHF
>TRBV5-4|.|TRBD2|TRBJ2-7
TGTGCCAGCAGCCCTTTTGCCGGGACTAGCGGCTACGAGCAGTACTTC
CASSPFAGTSGYEQYF
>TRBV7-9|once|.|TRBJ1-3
TGTGCCAGCAGCTTAGATGGCCCTGCTGGAAACACCATATATTTT
CASSLDGPAGNTIYF
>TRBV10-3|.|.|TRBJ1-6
TGTGCCATCAGTGATAAACCCGGGAGCAATTCACCCCTCCACTTT
CAISDKPGSNSPLHF
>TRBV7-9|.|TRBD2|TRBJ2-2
TGTGCCAGCGGGACTAGCGGGAGGGCGACCGGGGAGCTGTTTTTT
CASGTSGRATGELFF
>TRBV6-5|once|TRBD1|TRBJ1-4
TGTGCCAGCAGTTTTCAAGGACAGGGTCTGGGAAAACTGTTTTTT
CASSFQGQGLGKLFF
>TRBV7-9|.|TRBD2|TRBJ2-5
TGTGCCAGCAGCTTAACTAGCGGGGGGCAAGAGACCCAGTACTTC
CASSLTSGGQETQYF
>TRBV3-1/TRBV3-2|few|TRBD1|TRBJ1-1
TGTGCCAGCAGAGGGACAGGGGGCGCATCTACTGAAGCTTTCTTT
CASRGTGGASTEAFF
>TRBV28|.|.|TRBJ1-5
TGTGCCAGCAGTTCCGCGACAGTCGGAGGCAATCAGCCCCAGCATTTT
CASSSATVGGNQPQHF
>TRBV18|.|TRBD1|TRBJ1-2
TGTGCCAGCTCACCACGTCCCGGGACAGGGAACTATGGCTACACCTTC
CASSPRPGTGNYGYTF
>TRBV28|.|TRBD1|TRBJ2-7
TGTGCCAGCTGTCGACAGGGGCCCTACGAGCAGTACTTC
CASCRQGPYEQYF
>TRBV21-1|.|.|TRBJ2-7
TGTGCCAGCGGACAGGGGGCCTGTTTCGAGCAGTACTTC
CASGQGACFEQYF
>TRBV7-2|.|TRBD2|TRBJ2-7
TGTGCCAGCAGCTTAGCCCCTCTGACTAGCGGGGCCCTCTTC
CASSLAPLTSGALF
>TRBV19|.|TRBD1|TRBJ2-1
TGTGCCAGTAGCACGGGACAGGGTGGCAATGAGCAGTTCTTC
CASSTGQGGNEQFF
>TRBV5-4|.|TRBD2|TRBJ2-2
TGTGCCAGCAGCTTGACTAGCGGACGCTCCGGGGAGCTGTTTTTT
CASSLTSGRSGELFF
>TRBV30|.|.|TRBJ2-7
TGTGCCTGGACCTCAGGCCCCTACGAGCAGTACTTC
CAWTSGPYEQYF
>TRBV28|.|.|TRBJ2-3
TGTGCCAGCAGGAGCCGGGTCACAGATACGCAGTATTTT
CASRSRVTDTQYF
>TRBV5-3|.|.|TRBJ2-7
TGTGCCAGAAGCCTCGTGGGCGCCGAGCAGTACTTC
CARSLVGAEQYF
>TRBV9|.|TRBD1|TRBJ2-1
TGTGCCAGCAGCGTAGGACTGGACAGGGTAGGCAATGAGCAGTTCTTC
CASSVGLDRVGNEQFF
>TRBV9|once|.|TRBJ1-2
TGTGCCAGCAGCGGCAGGGGTGGCTACACCTTC
CASSGRGGYTF
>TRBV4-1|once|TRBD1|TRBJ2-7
TGCGCCAGCAGCCACCCCGGGACAGGGCTCTACGAGCAGTACTTC
CASSHPGTGLYEQYF
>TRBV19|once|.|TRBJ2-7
TGTGCCAGTAGTAGGGTCAGGGGGGACGAGCAGTACTTC
CASSRVRGDEQYF
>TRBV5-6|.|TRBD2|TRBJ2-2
TGTGCCAGCAGCCATTCCGGGACTAGCGGGAGATTGACCGGGGAGCTGTTTTTT
CASSHSGTSGRLTGELFF
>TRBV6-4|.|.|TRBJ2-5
TGTGCCAGCAGTAGGGGTTCACAAGAGACCCAGTACTTC
CASSRGSQETQYF